This TCR beta chain was identified during a study of shared clonotypes between healthy human individuals. Method: immunoSEQ multiplex PCR; TCRdb's copy keeps in-frame clones and lacks some. This sample has 2 million to 2.5 million clones, with around 95% found just once. The CDR3 spans 17 residues. V lost 4 bases and J lost 4, with 21 bases in between. Looked up from germline, CDR1 is SGHTA and CDR2 is FQGNSA. To note about this clone: What it recognizes is unknown.

Study-wide points: The authors expected sequencing depth to affect clonotype sharing among donors.

The chain has TRBV7-2 and TRBJ2-3; weak D call: TRBD1 (6 bases). Sequenced: naive CD4+ T cells sorted from blood. Subset defined: CD45RA+ positively selected. The receptor's source is a man aged 18-30 years in good health. The CDR3 DNA follows: TGTGCCAGCAGCTCCAACTTACAGGGAGCCCGTCCAGATACGCAGTATTTT. Protein sequence: CASSSNLQGARPDTQYF.